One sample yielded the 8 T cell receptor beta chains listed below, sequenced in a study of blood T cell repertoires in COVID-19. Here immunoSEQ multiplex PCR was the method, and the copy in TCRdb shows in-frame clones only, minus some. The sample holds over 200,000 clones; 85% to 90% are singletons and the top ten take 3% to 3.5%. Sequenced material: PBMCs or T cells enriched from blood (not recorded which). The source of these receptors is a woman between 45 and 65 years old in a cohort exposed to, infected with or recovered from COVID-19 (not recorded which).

CDR3: CASSQDRYQETQYF. DNA of the CDR3: TGCGCCAGCAGCCAAGACAGGTACCAAGAGACCCAGTACTTC. The chain employs TRBV5-1 and TRBJ2-5, with D tentatively TRBD1 (6 bases). Germline loops: CDR1 SGHRS, CDR2 YFSETQ. V was trimmed by 4 bases and J by 0 bases, leaving 10 bases between them. The CDR3 is 14 residues long.

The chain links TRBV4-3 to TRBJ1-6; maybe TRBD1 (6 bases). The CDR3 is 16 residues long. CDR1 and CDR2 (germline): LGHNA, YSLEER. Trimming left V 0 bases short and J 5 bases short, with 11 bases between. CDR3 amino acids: CASSQDWTDHNSPLHF. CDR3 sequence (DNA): TGCGCCAGCAGCCAAGATTGGACAGACCATAATTCACCCCTCCACTTT.

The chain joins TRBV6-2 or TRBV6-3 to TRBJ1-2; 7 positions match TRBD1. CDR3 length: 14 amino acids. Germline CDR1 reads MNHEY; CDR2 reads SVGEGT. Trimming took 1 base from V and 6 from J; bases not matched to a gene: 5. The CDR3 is CASSYLGTAHGYTF. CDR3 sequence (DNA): TGTGCCAGCAGTTACTTGGGGACAGCCCATGGCTACACCTTC.

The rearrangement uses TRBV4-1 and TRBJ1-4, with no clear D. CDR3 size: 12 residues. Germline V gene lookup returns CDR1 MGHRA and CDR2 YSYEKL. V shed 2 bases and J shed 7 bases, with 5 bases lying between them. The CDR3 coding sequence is TGCGCCAGCAGCCAATCGGTTGAAAAACTGTTTTTT. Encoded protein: CASSQSVEKLFF.

The CDR3 DNA follows: TGCGCCAGCAGCCTACAGGGGGCATATGAAGCTTTCTTT. Protein sequence: CASSLQGAYEAFF. J is TRBJ1-1 and V is TRBV4-1; the match to TRBD1 covers 9 bases. The V gene end was trimmed by 4 bases and the J gene end by 7 bases; junction bases not matched to a gene: 4. The CDR3 is 13 amino acids. Per germline, CDR1 MGHRA and CDR2 YSYEKL.

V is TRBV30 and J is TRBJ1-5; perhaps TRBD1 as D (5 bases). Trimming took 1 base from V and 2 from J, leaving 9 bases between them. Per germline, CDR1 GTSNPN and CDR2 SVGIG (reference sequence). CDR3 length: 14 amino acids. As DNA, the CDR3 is TGTGCCTGGAGTGAGGGGTCGGGCAATCAGCCCCAGCATTTT. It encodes CAWSEGSGNQPQHF.

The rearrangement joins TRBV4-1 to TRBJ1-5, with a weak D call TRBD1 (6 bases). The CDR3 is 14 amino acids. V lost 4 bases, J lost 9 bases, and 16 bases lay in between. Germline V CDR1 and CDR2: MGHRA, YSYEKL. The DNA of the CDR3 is TGCGCCAGCAGCCCAGGACAGCCCAATGGGCCCCAGCATTTT. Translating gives CASSPGQPNGPQHF.

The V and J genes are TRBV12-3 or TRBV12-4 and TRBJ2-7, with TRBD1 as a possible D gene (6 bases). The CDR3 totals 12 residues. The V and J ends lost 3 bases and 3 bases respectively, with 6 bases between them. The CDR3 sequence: CASSLTGYEQYF. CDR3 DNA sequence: TGTGCCAGCAGTTTGACAGGCTACGAGCAGTACTTC.